These 22 T cell receptor beta chains came from one sample sequenced in a study of a mutant IDH1 vaccine in newly diagnosed glioma. Antigens for these TCRs are unknown. As for time point: week 35, safety follow-up. Each dose delivered 300 ug of mutant IDH1 20-mer peptide subcutaneously with imiquimod. Measured with immunoSEQ multiplex PCR; TCRdb has only the in-frame clones, and not every one. The sample has more than 40,000 clones, 88% seen once. Sequencing used PBMCs, obtained from a glioma patient whose treatment included an IDH1 peptide vaccine. These receptors were taken from a woman aged 40-49 years with glioma.

This sequence joins TRBV15 and TRBJ1-5; D gene ambiguous. This CDR3 region has 13 residues. The ends were cut back, 4 bases at V and 1 base at J, with 5 bases in the middle. Germline V gives CDR1 LNHNV, CDR2 YYDKDF (reference sequence). CDR3 protein: CATSTDSNQPQHF. The CDR3 nucleotides are TGTGCCACCAGCACAGACAGCAATCAGCCCCAGCATTTT. Full variable domain (rest looked up from reference TRBV15 and TRBJ1-5): DAMVIQNPRYQVTQFGKPVTLSCSQTLNHNVMYWYQQKSSQAPKLLFHYYDKDFNNEADTPDNFQSRRPNTSFCFLDIRSPGLGDTAMYLCATSTDSNQPQHFGDGTRLSIL.

The chain links TRBV30 to TRBJ1-5; possibly TRBD1 for D (6 bases). CDR1 is GTSNPN, CDR2 SVGIG, per germline (reference sequence). Trimming shortened V by 1 base and J by 6 bases, and 13 bases separated the two germline ends. The CDR3 contains 14 residues. CDR3 DNA: TGTGCCTGGAGTGCCGGGACAATAAGTCAGCCCCAGCATTTT. As protein: CAWSAGTISQPQHF.

This clone was counted once. This rearrangement joins TRBV11-2 to TRBJ1-2; no reliable D call. The germline V and J ends were trimmed by 1 base and 1 base, with 4 bases remaining between them. The CDR3 runs 13 residues. Looked up from germline, CDR1 is SGHAT and CDR2 is FQNNGV. The CDR3 sequence: CASSLADNYGYTF. The CDR3, as DNA: TGTGCCAGCAGCTTAGCTGATAACTATGGCTACACCTTC.

The chain has TRBV5-4 and TRBJ2-7; D remains ambiguous. V lost 1 base and J lost 5, with 7 bases in between. The CDR3 is 12 residues long. CDR1 is SGHNT and CDR2 is YYREEE in the germline V gene (reference sequence). CDR3 amino acids: CASSLNSHEQYF. The CDR3 nucleotides read TGTGCCAGCAGCTTGAATAGCCACGAGCAGTACTTC. The whole variable domain, filled in from reference TRBV5-4 and TRBJ2-7, reads ETGVTQSPTHLIKTRGQQVTLRCSSQSGHNTVSWYQQALGQGPQFIFQYYREEENGRGNFPPRFSGLQFPNYSSELNVNALELDDSALYLCASSLNSHEQYFGPGTRLTVT.

This chain links TRBV4-2 with TRBJ1-6; TRBD1 is a possible D gene (5 bases). This CDR3 has 14 amino acids. Trimming took 5 bases from V and 6 from J, leaving 11 bases between them. Germline CDR1 and CDR2: LGHNA and YNFKEQ. CDR3 sequence: CASSGTGLNSPLHF. CDR3 sequence (DNA): TGTGCCAGCAGCGGGACGGGACTTAATTCACCCCTCCACTTT.

The CDR3 sequence: CSVVGRVNTEAFF. The CDR3, as DNA: TGCAGCGTTGTCGGCAGGGTGAACACTGAAGCTTTCTTT. The chain recombines TRBV29-1 with TRBJ1-1; weak D call: TRBD1 (5 bases). The CDR3 is made up of 13 amino acids. The V and J ends lost 4 bases and 0 bases respectively, with 9 bases between them. Germline V gene data show CDR1 as SQVTM and CDR2 as ANQGSEA.

The genes are TRBV6-1 and TRBJ1-5; D uncertain. CDR1 is MNHNS, CDR2 SASEGT, per germline. V lost 10 bases, J lost 7 bases, and 20 bases lay in between. The CDR3 loop spans 14 amino acids. CDR3 coding DNA: TGTGCCACCATGGAACCATCCACCCCACAGCCCCAGCATTTT. Its translation is CATMEPSTPQPQHF.

A single count supports this clone. V is TRBV5-8 and J is TRBJ1-1; D remains ambiguous. Germline V lookup: CDR1 SGHTS, CDR2 YDEGEE. V was trimmed by 2 bases and J by 2 bases, leaving 4 bases between them. The CDR3 totals 12 residues. Here the CDR3 DNA reads TGTGCCAGCAGCTTTTACAACACTGAAGCTTTCTTT. The encoded protein is CASSFYNTEAFF.

Notes on this clone: The junction shows a germline mismatch at one end, possibly a read error. This chain uses TRBV18 with TRBJ1-5, with D maybe TRBD1 (5 bases). In germline, CDR1 is KGHSH, CDR2 LQKENI. The CDR3 spans 13 residues. The DNA for the CDR3 is TGTGCCAGCTCACAGGGGAGCAGTCAGCCCCAGCATTTT. It encodes CASSQGSSQPQHF. Looking up the rest from reference TRBV18 and TRBJ1-5 gives the full variable domain: NAGVMQNPRHLVRRRGQEARLRCSPMKGHSHVYWYRQLPEEGLKFMVYLQKENIIDESGMPKERFSAEFPKEGPSILRIQQVVRGDSAAYFCASSQGSSQPQHFGDGTRLSIL.

The chain employs TRBV5-5 and TRBJ1-1; D is undetermined. Per the germline V gene, CDR1 is SGHKS and CDR2 is YYEKEE (reference sequence). Deletions cut 2 bases from V and 4 bases from J, with 9 bases between. This CDR3 has 13 residues. CDR3 DNA: TGTGCCAGCAGCTTTAGAGACGGCACTGAAGCTTTCTTT. Its translation: CASSFRDGTEAFF.

The chain recombines TRBV7-2 with TRBJ2-7; no firm D call. V was cut by 4 bases and J by 1 base, with 11 bases left in between. This CDR3 region has 14 residues. Germline CDR1 SGHTA, CDR2 FQGNSA. The CDR3 coding sequence is TGTGCCAGCAGCTCCCCGCGCAGGTCCTACGAGCAGTACTTC. It codes for CASSSPRRSYEQYF.

The chain has TRBV5-4 and TRBJ2-6; the D gene is possibly TRBD2 (5 bases). Germline loops: CDR1 SGHNT, CDR2 YYREEE (reference sequence). V was pared by 4 bases and J by 0 bases, with 8 bases between. The CDR3 is 15 amino acids. This CDR3 is CASSEEASGANVLTF. CDR3 in DNA: TGTGCCAGCAGCGAGGAGGCCTCTGGGGCCAACGTCCTGACTTTC.

The chain carries TRBV13 and TRBJ2-3, with D uncertain. Germline V lookup: CDR1 PRHDT, CDR2 FYEKMQ (reference sequence). The CDR3 is made up of 13 amino acids. With 5 bases removed from V and 4 bases from J, the gap between germline ends came to 10 bases. CDR3: CASSRIASDTQYF. The CDR3 region has the DNA TGTGCCAGCAGCAGGATTGCGTCAGATACGCAGTATTTT. The full variable domain, in which reference TRBV13 and TRBJ2-3 provide the parts outside the CDR3, is AAGVIQSPRHLIKEKRETATLKCYPIPRHDTVYWYQQGPGQDPQFLISFYEKMQSDKGSIPDRFSAQQFSDYHSELNMSSLELGDSALYFCASSRIASDTQYFGPGTRLTVL.

The chain couples TRBV18 to TRBJ1-1; the match to TRBD1 covers 8 bases. This CDR3 has 15 residues. The junction had 8 bases not matched to a gene; V was cut back by 3 bases and J by 5 bases. Germline-derived CDR1 and CDR2 are KGHSH and LQKENI. The CDR3 is CASSPQGQGRTEAFF. The CDR3 nucleotides read TGTGCCAGCTCACCCCAAGGACAGGGTCGAACTGAAGCTTTCTTT.

The V call is TRBV5-8, the J call TRBJ2-7; 11 bases agree with TRBD1. CDR1 is SGHTS, CDR2 YDEGEE, per germline. J lost 3 bases, V lost 0 bases, and 5 bases had no gene match. This CDR3 contains 16 residues. The CDR3 sequence is CASSLGSGQGDYEQYF. CDR3 coding DNA: TGTGCCAGCAGCTTGGGGTCGGGACAGGGGGACTACGAGCAGTACTTC.

The gene calls are TRBV29-1 and TRBJ1-4; D is ambiguous. The CDR3 covers 12 residues. Germline V lookup: CDR1 SQVTM, CDR2 ANQGSEA. Trimming took off 7 bases at V and 7 bases at J, with 13 bases between the two ends. CDR3 nucleotide sequence: TGCAGCGCAACGGAGGGTTCTGAAAAACTGTTTTTT. It yields the protein CSATEGSEKLFF. The whole variable domain, remainder taken from reference TRBV29-1 and TRBJ1-4, is SAVISQKPSRDICQRGTSLTIQCQVDSQVTMMFWYRQQPGQSLTLIATANQGSEATYESGFVIDKFPISRPNLTFSTLTVSNMSPEDSSIYLCSATEGSEKLFFGSGTQLSVL.

The chain employs TRBV4-1 and TRBJ2-1; no firm D call. V was trimmed by 0 bases and J by 0 bases, leaving 12 bases between them. The CDR3 covers 17 residues. Per germline, CDR1 MGHRA and CDR2 YSYEKL. In DNA form, the CDR3 reads TGCGCCAGCAGCCAAGATCGGGTTAGAAGCTCCTACAATGAGCAGTTCTTC. Translated, it gives CASSQDRVRSSYNEQFF.

V and J are TRBV5-4 and TRBJ2-2, with D hard to call. The germline V gene has CDR1 SGHNT and CDR2 YYREEE (reference sequence). The length of the CDR3 is 12 residues. V shed 1 base and J shed 10 bases, with 8 bases lying between them. Here the CDR3 reads CASSLRGQELFF. In DNA form, the CDR3 reads TGTGCCAGCAGCTTGAGAGGCCAGGAGCTGTTTTTT.

V usage is TRBV7-9 and J usage is TRBJ2-1, with 12 bases aligning to TRBD2. V was clipped by 4 bases and J by 4 bases; unmatched bases: 11. Germline assignment: CDR1 SEHNR and CDR2 FQNEAQ (reference sequence). The CDR3 covers 18 residues. CDR3 region: CASSSTQHGTSGYNEQFF. DNA for the CDR3: TGTGCCAGCAGCTCTACACAACACGGGACTAGCGGGTACAATGAGCAGTTCTTC. The full variable domain, in which reference TRBV7-9 and TRBJ2-1 provide the parts outside the CDR3, is DTGVSQNPRHKITKRGQNVTFRCDPISEHNRLYWYRQTLGQGPEFLTYFQNEAQLEKSRLLSDRFSAERPKGSFSTLEIQRTEQGDSAMYLCASSSTQHGTSGYNEQFFGPGTRLTVL.

This rearrangement joins TRBV7-6 to TRBJ2-7; D could derive from TRBD1 or TRBD2 (6 bases each). The ends were cut back, 2 bases at V and 3 bases at J, with 11 bases in the middle. Per germline, CDR1 SGHVS and CDR2 FNYEAQ. The CDR3 has 14 amino acids. The CDR3 nucleotides read TGTGCCAGCAGCTTATTAGGGGGGAACTACGAGCAGTACTTC. Protein sequence: CASSLLGGNYEQYF.

This chain uses TRBV4-1 with TRBJ1-1; 8 positions match TRBD1. The CDR3 is made up of 15 amino acids. Trimming at V came to 1 base and at J to 4 bases, leaving 5 bases not matched to a gene. Germline V gives CDR1 MGHRA, CDR2 YSYEKL. The CDR3 protein is CASSQVDRVGTEAFF. The DNA of the CDR3 is TGCGCCAGCAGCCAAGTGGACAGGGTCGGCACTGAAGCTTTCTTT.

The V call is TRBV9, the J call TRBJ1-1; the D gene is possibly TRBD1 (5 bases). CDR3 size: 12 residues. Germline V gives CDR1 SGDLS, CDR2 YYNGEE. Trimming cost V 3 bases and J 4 bases, with 7 bases left between them. The chain's CDR3 is CASSAGGTEAFF. Here the CDR3 DNA reads TGTGCCAGCAGCGCGGGGGGCACTGAAGCTTTCTTT. The variable domain in full, with the rest retrieved from reference TRBV9 and TRBJ1-1, is DSGVTQTPKHLITATGQRVTLRCSPRSGDLSVYWYQQSLDQGLQFLIQYYNGEERAKGNILERFSAQQFPDLHSELNLSSLELGDSALYFCASSAGGTEAFFGQGTRLTVV.